The 8 T cell receptor beta chains listed next were all sequenced from one sample in a study of cytomegalovirus exposure and HLA in healthy donors (dated by TCRdb to about 2017). Library method: the immunoSEQ multiplex PCR assay. This is the immuneACCESS table as TCRdb keeps it, with only in-frame sequences that have V and J called. A part of the clones is gone; compared with another copy, unresolved V genes explain less than half, and the rest is unexplained. The sample yields 190,000 or so clones; more than 65% were counted once. The ten largest clones take up approximately 3% of the sample. Input material: PBMCs. The receptors shown here come from a woman under 30 in good health and CMV-seropositive.

The chain couples TRBV4-3 to TRBJ2-2; 7 bases are a match to TRBD2. The V gene's germline CDR1 is LGHNA and CDR2 YSLEER. This CDR3 has 15 residues. The junction had 4 bases not matched to a gene; V was cut back by 1 base and J by 5 bases. In DNA, the CDR3 is TGCGCCAGCAGCCAAGTCGGGGGGAGGACCGGGGAGCTGTTTTTT. This translates into CASSQVGGRTGELFF.

The CDR3 protein is CASSRDTESYEQYF. Here the CDR3 DNA reads TGTGCCAGCAGCCGGGACACCGAATCCTACGAGCAGTACTTC. V gene TRBV5-6 combines with J gene TRBJ2-7, with D perhaps TRBD1 (6 bases). In germline, CDR1 is SGHDT, CDR2 YYEEEE. The V and J ends lost 4 bases and 1 base respectively, with 12 bases between them. The CDR3 has 14 amino acids.

The J gene is TRBJ1-6, the V gene TRBV7-8; D gene unclear. CDR1 is SGHVS, CDR2 FQNEAQ, per germline. This CDR3 region has 14 residues. V lost 2 bases and J 6 bases, leaving 8 bases between the germline ends. The CDR3 nucleotides are TGTGCCAGCAGCTTATCCCTCGGTAATTCACCCCTCCACTTT. This codes for CASSLSLGNSPLHF.

The chain recombines TRBV7-2 with TRBJ1-5; D is possibly TRBD1 (5 bases). This CDR3 comprises 17 residues. Between the trimmed V and J ends, which lost 5 bases and 1 base, there was a span of 18 bases. In germline, CDR1 is SGHTA, CDR2 FQGNSA. Written as DNA, the CDR3 is TGTGCCAGCAGCCAGAGAGCAGGGCGGGAGAGCAATCAGCCCCAGCATTTT. Protein product: CASSQRAGRESNQPQHF.

The chain links TRBV18 to TRBJ2-2, with D possibly matching TRBD2 (7 bases). Germline loops: CDR1 KGHSH, CDR2 LQKENI. The germline V and J ends were trimmed by 3 bases and 2 bases, with 16 bases remaining between them. The CDR3 runs 17 residues. In nucleotides, the CDR3 is TGTGCCAGCTCACCTACGACTCCGGGGGGCAACACCGGGGAGCTGTTTTTT. Amino acids: CASSPTTPGGNTGELFF.

J is TRBJ1-5 and V is TRBV4-2, with 7 positions matching TRBD1. Germline values: CDR1 LGHNA, CDR2 YNFKEQ. V dropped 4 bases and J dropped 5; count of bases not matched to a gene: 8. The CDR3 totals 15 residues. The chain's CDR3 is CASSRNRDSYQPQHF. CDR3 nucleotides: TGTGCCAGCAGCCGGAACCGGGACAGTTATCAGCCCCAGCATTTT.

The chain uses TRBV9 and TRBJ1-1; D is perhaps TRBD1 (5 bases). V was cut by 0 bases and J by 2 bases, with 11 bases left in between. The CDR3 runs to 15 residues. CDR1 and CDR2 (germline): SGDLS, YYNGEE. CDR3 coding DNA: TGTGCCAGCAGCGTAGCAGGGAACAGTAACACTGAAGCTTTCTTT. Translation gives CASSVAGNSNTEAFF.

This chain uses TRBV5-4 with TRBJ2-1, with 8 nucleotides matching TRBD2. The germline gives CDR1 SGHNT, CDR2 YYREEE (reference sequence). Trimming at V came to 5 bases and at J to 0 bases, leaving 1 base not matched to a gene. The length of the CDR3 is 14 residues. The CDR3 DNA follows: TGTGCCAGCAGGCGGGGGGTCTCCTACAATGAGCAGTTCTTC. Its protein product is CASRRGVSYNEQFF.